Listed below are T cell receptor beta chains from one sample, sequenced in a study of preoperative IRX-2 immunotherapy in early breast cancer. The protocol was immunoSEQ multiplex PCR, while the TCRdb copy is restricted to in-frame clones and leaves out a portion. In the table there are around 780 clones, around 83% of which are singletons. Here the sequenced sample was tumor tissue, taken before IRX-2 immunotherapy. These receptors all stem from a human donor with breast cancer. Each CDR3 is given with its conserved first and last residue. D genes are given only for firm matches. Clone size is not always given. Where it is, it says once, few, many or a class for expanded clones.

v_gene,abundance,d_gene,j_gene,CDR3nt,CDR3aa
TRBV5-1,-,-,TRBJ1-1,TGCGCCAGCAGCTTGTCCCGACAGAGCGAAGAAGCTTTCTTT,CASSLSRQSEEAFF
TRBV28,few,-,TRBJ2-7,TGTGCCAGCTTAAGGCAAGGAGCCTACGAGCAGTACTTC,CASLRQGAYEQYF
TRBV6-8,-,TRBD2,TRBJ2-5,TGTGCCAGCAGCACCCTTAGCGGGGTGTACCAAGAGACCCAGTACTTC,CASSTLSGVYQETQYF
TRBV18,-,-,TRBJ2-6,TGTGCCAGCTCACCCAGACAGGTTGGGTCCAACGTCCTGACTTTC,CASSPRQVGSNVLTF
TRBV6-8,once,-,TRBJ1-2,TGTGCCAGCAGCACCTCGGAGGGAGTTTACTATGGCTACACCTTC,CASSTSEGVYYGYTF
TRBV28,-,-,TRBJ1-4,TGTGCCAGCGGTGGGGGGGTGAATGAAAAACTGTTTTTT,CASGGGVNEKLFF
TRBV11-3,once,TRBD2,TRBJ2-1,TGTGCCAGCAGCCAAATTAGCGGGGGGGCCATCGATGAGCAGTTCTTC,CASSQISGGAIDEQFF
TRBV1,-,-,TRBJ1-2,TGCGCCAGCAGCCAAAAGATGCTTGGGGGGATGAGCTATGGCTACACCTTC,CASSQKMLGGMSYGYTF
TRBV28,-,-,TRBJ2-2,TGTGCCAGCAGTTTGCAGTTTCACGGGGAGCTGTTTTTT,CASSLQFHGELFF
TRBV4-1,-,-,TRBJ1-4,TGCGCCAGCAGCCTGGCTCATAATGAAAAACTGTTTTTT,CASSLAHNEKLFF
TRBV5-1,-,TRBD1,TRBJ1-4,TGCGCCAGCAGCTGGACAGGTCCTAATGAAAAACTGTTTTTT,CASSWTGPNEKLFF
TRBV23-1,-,TRBD2,TRBJ2-3,TGCGCCAGCAGCCAAGATGGTCTAGCGGGGGGGCCGAACACAGATACGCAGTATTTT,CASSQDGLAGGPNTDTQYF
TRBV19,-,-,TRBJ1-5,TGTGCCAGTAGTCCCATGGGAGGGACACTTGATCAGCCCCAGCATTTT,CASSPMGGTLDQPQHF
TRBV15,-,-,TRBJ1-3,TGTGCCACCAGCAGAGTTTCCTCTGGAAACACCATATATTTT,CATSRVSSGNTIYF
TRBV11-3,-,-,TRBJ1-1,TGTGCCAGCAGCTTAGTCCCGGGGAAAGGTGAAGCTTTCTTT,CASSLVPGKGEAFF
TRBV5-1,-,TRBD2,TRBJ2-2,TGCGCCAGCAGCTTGGAAGCGGGGGACACCGGGGAGCTGTTTTTT,CASSLEAGDTGELFF
TRBV19,-,-,TRBJ1-3,TGTGCCAGTAGCAGGGGCTCTGGAAACACCATATATTTT,CASSRGSGNTIYF
TRBV18,-,-,TRBJ2-7,TGTGCCAGCTCACCTATTGGACCAGGGAATTCCTACGAGCAGTACTTC,CASSPIGPGNSYEQYF
TRBV11-3,-,-,TRBJ1-1,TGTGCCAGCAGCTTAGATTTGGGGCTCACTGAAGCTTTCTTT,CASSLDLGLTEAFF
TRBV6-8,-,TRBD2,TRBJ2-1,TGTGCCAGCAGCCGACTAGCGGACAACAATGAGCAGTTCTTC,CASSRLADNNEQFF
TRBV19,-,TRBD1,TRBJ1-1,TGTGCCAGTAGTCCCCTACCAGGGGGAAGCAACACTGAAGCTTTCTTT,CASSPLPGGSNTEAFF
TRBV28,-,-,TRBJ1-5,TGTGCCAGCAGTTTATTTGCCGGGGGCAATCAGCCCCAGCATTTT,CASSLFAGGNQPQHF
TRBV6-8,-,-,TRBJ1-2,TGTGCCAGCAGGGTCACCTTTAACTATGGCTACACCTTC,CASRVTFNYGYTF
TRBV6-8,-,TRBD1,TRBJ2-5,TGTGCCAGCAGCCCACCGGGACAGGGGGCAACCCAGTACTTC,CASSPPGQGATQYF
TRBV29-1,-,TRBD1,TRBJ1-1,TGCAGCGTGACGGACAGGGGGCAAGGTGAAGCTTTCTTT,CSVTDRGQGEAFF
TRBV6-8,-,TRBD1,TRBJ1-1,TGTGCCAGCAGGGACAGGGGCGGCACTGAAGCTTTCTTT,CASRDRGGTEAFF
TRBV29-1,-,-,TRBJ1-3,TGCAGCGTTGAGGTGGACTCTGGAAACACCATATATTTT,CSVEVDSGNTIYF
TRBV28,-,-,TRBJ1-6,TGTGCCAGCAGCGAGAGGTTTCTACACTATTATAATTCACCCCTCCACTTT,CASSERFLHYYNSPLHF
TRBV7-6,-,-,TRBJ1-4,TGTGCCAGCAGCTTTTCGGGGGGTCGGGAAAAACTGTTTTTT,CASSFSGGREKLFF
TRBV11-3,-,-,TRBJ1-4,TGTGCCAGCAGCTACCGGGACATTAATGAAAAACTGTTTTTT,CASSYRDINEKLFF
TRBV28,-,-,TRBJ1-5,TGTGCCAGCAGTTCACCGGGACGGGACAATCAGCCCCAGCATTTT,CASSSPGRDNQPQHF
TRBV6-8,-,-,TRBJ2-7,TGTGCCAGCAGCGCCCCGCCGGGACTTTCCGAGCAGTACTTC,CASSAPPGLSEQYF
TRBV19,-,-,TRBJ1-5,TGTGCCAGTAGTATATCGGGGGCCAGCAATCAGCCCCAGCATTTT,CASSISGASNQPQHF
TRBV11-3,-,-,TRBJ1-2,TGTGCCAGCACCACACCCCTAGGGCGCCTCTATGGCTACACCTTC,CASTTPLGRLYGYTF
TRBV7-1,-,-,TRBJ2-7,TGTGCCAGCAGCATCTACAGGGAAGGCGAGCAGTACTTC,CASSIYREGEQYF
TRBV19,-,-,TRBJ1-3,TGTGCCAGTTCGGTCGGGAGCTCTGGAAACACCATATATTTT,CASSVGSSGNTIYF
TRBV25-1,-,-,TRBJ1-3,TGTGCCAGCAGTGAAAATACCAGGGCAGGAAACACCATATATTTT,CASSENTRAGNTIYF
TRBV11-3,-,-,TRBJ1-6,TGTGCCAGCAGCTCCGACCGTGGGGCGGGAGCCCGTTCACCCCTCCACTTT,CASSSDRGAGARSPLHF
TRBV6-8,-,-,TRBJ2-6,TGTGCCATCAGAACAGGGTCTGGGGCCAACGTCCTGACTTTC,CAIRTGSGANVLTF
TRBV30,-,TRBD1,TRBJ1-2,TGTGCCTGGGCCCGGGACAGGGGCCTGTATGGCTACACCTTC,CAWARDRGLYGYTF
TRBV29-1,-,TRBD2,TRBJ2-1,TGCAGCGTTGCTGGCGGGGGGACCCGAAGCTCCTACAATGAGCAGTTCTTC,CSVAGGGTRSSYNEQFF
TRBV28,once,-,TRBJ1-6,TGTGCCAGCAGTGGACCCATTCGGGTTTCACCCCTCCACTTT,CASSGPIRVSPLHF
TRBV19,-,-,TRBJ2-1,TGTGCCAGTAGTACCCGGACAATCAATGAGCAGTTCTTC,CASSTRTINEQFF
TRBV11-3,once,-,TRBJ2-1,TGTGCCAGCAGCTTAAAGCGTAACTCCTACAATGAGCAGTTCTTC,CASSLKRNSYNEQFF
TRBV11-3,-,-,TRBJ1-5,TGTGCCAGCAGCTCCTTAGACAGGTCAAGGAAGAAGCCCCAGCATTTT,CASSSLDRSRKKPQHF
TRBV6-8,-,-,TRBJ1-1,TGTGCCATTAGACAGGCAAACACTGAAGCTTTCTTT,CAIRQANTEAFF
TRBV28,-,-,TRBJ1-2,TGTGCCAGCAGTTCCCCCTCGAGAGGGTTAAACTATGGCTACACCTTC,CASSSPSRGLNYGYTF